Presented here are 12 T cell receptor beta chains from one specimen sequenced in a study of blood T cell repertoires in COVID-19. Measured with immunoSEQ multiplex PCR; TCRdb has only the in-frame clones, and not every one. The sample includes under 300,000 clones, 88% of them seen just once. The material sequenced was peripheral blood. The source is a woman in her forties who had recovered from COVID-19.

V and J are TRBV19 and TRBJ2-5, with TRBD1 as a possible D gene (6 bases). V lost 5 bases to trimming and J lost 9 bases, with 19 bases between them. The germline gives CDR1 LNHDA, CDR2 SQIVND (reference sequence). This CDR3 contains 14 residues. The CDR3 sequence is CASSSGTTHLAQYF. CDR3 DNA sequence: TGTGCCAGTAGTTCCGGGACAACCCACTTGGCCCAGTACTTC.

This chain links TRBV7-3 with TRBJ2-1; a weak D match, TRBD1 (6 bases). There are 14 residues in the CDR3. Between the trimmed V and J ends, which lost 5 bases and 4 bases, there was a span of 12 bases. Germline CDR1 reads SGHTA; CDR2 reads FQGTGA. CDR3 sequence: CASSNGQGYNEQFF. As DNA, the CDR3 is TGTGCCAGCAGCAACGGGCAGGGGTACAATGAGCAGTTCTTC.

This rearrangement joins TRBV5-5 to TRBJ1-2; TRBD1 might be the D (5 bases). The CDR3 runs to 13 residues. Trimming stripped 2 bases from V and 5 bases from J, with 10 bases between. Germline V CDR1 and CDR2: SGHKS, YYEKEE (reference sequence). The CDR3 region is CASSFGGGYGYTF. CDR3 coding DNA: TGTGCCAGCAGCTTCGGGGGTGGGTATGGCTACACCTTC. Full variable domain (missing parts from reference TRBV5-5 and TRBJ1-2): DAGVTQSPTHLIKTRGQQVTLRCSPISGHKSVSWYQQVLGQGPQFIFQYYEKEERGRGNFPDRFSARQFPNYSSELNVNALLLGDSALYLCASSFGGGYGYTFGSGTRLTVV.

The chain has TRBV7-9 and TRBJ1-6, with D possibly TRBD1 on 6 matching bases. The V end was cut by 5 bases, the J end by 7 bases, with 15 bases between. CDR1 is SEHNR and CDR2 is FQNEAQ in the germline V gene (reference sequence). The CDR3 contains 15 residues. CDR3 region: CASSPPTGINSPLHF. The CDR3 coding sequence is TGTGCCAGCAGCCCCCCAACAGGGATCAATTCACCCCTCCACTTT.

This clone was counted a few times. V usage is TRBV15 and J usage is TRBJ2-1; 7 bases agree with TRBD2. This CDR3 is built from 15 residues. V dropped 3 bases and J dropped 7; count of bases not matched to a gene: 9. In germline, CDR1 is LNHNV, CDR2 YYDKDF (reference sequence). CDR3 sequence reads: CATSSGASSGNEQFF. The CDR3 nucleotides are TGTGCCACCAGCAGTGGGGCGTCTAGCGGAAATGAGCAGTTCTTC.

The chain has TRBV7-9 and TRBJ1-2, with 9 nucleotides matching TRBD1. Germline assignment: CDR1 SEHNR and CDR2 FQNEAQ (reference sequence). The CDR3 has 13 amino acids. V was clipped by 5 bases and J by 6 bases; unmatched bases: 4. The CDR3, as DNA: TGTGCCAGCAGCCCCGGGACAGGGAATGGCTACACCTTC. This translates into CASSPGTGNGYTF.

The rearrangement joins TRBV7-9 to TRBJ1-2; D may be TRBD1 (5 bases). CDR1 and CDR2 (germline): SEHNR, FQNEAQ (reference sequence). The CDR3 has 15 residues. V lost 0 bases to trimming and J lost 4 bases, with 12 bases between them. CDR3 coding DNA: TGTGCCAGCAGCTTAGCGCCCAGGCAGGGCTATGGCTACACCTTC. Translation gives CASSLAPRQGYGYTF.

The CDR3 nucleotides read TGTGCCAGCAGCCCCGGTGGGACAGGGGCCGGGGAGCTGTTTTTT. Amino acid sequence: CASSPGGTGAGELFF. The chain combines TRBV7-7 with TRBJ2-2; 10 bases agree with TRBD1. Germline-derived CDR1 and CDR2 are SSHAT and FNYEAQ (reference sequence). Trimming at V came to 5 bases and at J to 6 bases, leaving 6 bases not matched to a gene. The CDR3 consists of 15 residues.

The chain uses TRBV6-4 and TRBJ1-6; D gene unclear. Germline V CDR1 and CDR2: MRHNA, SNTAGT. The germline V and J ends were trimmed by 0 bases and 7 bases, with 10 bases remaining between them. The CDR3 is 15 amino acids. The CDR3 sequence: CASSDSGRWNSPLHF. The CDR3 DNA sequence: TGTGCCAGCAGTGACTCGGGCCGGTGGAATTCACCCCTCCACTTT.

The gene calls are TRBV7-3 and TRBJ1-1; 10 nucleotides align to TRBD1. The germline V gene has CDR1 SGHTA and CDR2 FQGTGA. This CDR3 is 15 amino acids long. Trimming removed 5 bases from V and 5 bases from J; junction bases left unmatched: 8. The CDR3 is CASSPRDRGRTEAFF. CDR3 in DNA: TGTGCCAGCAGCCCCCGGGACAGGGGCCGGACTGAAGCTTTCTTT.

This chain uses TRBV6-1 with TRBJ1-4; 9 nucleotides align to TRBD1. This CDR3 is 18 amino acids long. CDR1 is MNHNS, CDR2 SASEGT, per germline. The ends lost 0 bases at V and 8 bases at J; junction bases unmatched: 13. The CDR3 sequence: CASSEAGGGTGWREKLFF. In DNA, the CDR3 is TGTGCCAGCAGTGAAGCTGGGGGGGGGACAGGGTGGAGGGAAAAACTGTTTTTT.

As DNA, the CDR3 is TGTGCCAGTAGGGAGACAGGGAGGAACTATGGCTACACCTTC. Residues: CASRETGRNYGYTF. The chain employs TRBV19 and TRBJ1-2; 7 bases fit TRBD1. This CDR3 is built from 14 residues. Per the germline V gene, CDR1 is LNHDA and CDR2 is SQIVND (reference sequence). The junction had 6 bases not matched to a gene; V was cut back by 6 bases and J by 2 bases.